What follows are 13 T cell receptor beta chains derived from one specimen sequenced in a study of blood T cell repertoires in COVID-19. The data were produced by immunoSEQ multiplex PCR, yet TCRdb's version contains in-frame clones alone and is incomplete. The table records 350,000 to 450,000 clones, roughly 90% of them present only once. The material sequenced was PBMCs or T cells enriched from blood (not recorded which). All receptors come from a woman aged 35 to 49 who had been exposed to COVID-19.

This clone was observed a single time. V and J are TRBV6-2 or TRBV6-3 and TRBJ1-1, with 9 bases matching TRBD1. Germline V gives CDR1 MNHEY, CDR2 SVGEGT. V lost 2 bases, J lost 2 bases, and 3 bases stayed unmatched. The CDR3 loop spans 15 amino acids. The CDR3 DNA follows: TGTGCCAGCAGTTACAACAGGGGGCTTAACACTGAAGCTTTCTTT. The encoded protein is CASSYNRGLNTEAFF.

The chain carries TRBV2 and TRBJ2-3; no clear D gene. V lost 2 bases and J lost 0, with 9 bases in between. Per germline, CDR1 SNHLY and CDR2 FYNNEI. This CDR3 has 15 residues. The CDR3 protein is CASSEWSRSTDTQYF. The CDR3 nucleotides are TGTGCCAGCAGTGAATGGAGCAGAAGCACAGATACGCAGTATTTT. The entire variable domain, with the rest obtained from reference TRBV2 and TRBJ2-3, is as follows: EPEVTQTPSHQVTQMGQEVILRCVPISNHLYFYWYRQILGQKVEFLVSFYNNEISEKSEIFDDQFSVERPDGSNFTLKIRSTKLEDSAMYFCASSEWSRSTDTQYFGPGTRLTVL.

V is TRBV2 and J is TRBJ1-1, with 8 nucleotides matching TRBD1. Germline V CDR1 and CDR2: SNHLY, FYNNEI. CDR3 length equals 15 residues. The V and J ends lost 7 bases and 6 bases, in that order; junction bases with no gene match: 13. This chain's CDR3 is CASIRNRGAIAEAFF. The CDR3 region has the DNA TGTGCCAGCATCCGGAACAGGGGGGCAATAGCTGAAGCTTTCTTT.

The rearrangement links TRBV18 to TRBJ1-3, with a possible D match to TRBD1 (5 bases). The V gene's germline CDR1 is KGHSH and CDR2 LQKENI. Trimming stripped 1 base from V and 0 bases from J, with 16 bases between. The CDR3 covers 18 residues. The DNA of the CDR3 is TGTGCCAGCTCACCACTTTCATTCAGACAGCACTCTGGAAACACCATATATTTT. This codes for CASSPLSFRQHSGNTIYF.

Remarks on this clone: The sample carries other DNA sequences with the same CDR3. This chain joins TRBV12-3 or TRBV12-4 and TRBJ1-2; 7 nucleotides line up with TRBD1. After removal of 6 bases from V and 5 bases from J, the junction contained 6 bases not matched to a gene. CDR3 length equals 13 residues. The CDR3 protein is CASSPGQRYGYTF. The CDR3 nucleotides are TGTGCCAGCAGCCCGGGACAGCGGTATGGCTACACCTTC.

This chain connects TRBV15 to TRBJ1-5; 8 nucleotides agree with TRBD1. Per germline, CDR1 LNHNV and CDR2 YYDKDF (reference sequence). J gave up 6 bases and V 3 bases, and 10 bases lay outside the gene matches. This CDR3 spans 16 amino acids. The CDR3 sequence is CATSRGSGQGSQPQHF. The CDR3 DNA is TGTGCCACCAGCAGGGGGTCCGGACAGGGTTCTCAGCCCCAGCATTTT.

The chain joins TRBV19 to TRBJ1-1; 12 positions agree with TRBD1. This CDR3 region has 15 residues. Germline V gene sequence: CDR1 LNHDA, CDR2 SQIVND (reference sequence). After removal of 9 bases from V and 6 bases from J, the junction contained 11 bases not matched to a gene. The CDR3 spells CASHTPGTGGSEAFF. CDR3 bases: TGTGCCAGCCACACCCCCGGGACAGGGGGCTCTGAAGCTTTCTTT.

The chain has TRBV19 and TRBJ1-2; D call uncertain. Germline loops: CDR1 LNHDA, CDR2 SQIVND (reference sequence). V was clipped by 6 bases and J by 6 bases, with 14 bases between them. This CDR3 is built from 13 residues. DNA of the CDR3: TGTGCCAGTAGAGATCGAGAGCCGGATGGCTACACCTTC. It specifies CASRDREPDGYTF.

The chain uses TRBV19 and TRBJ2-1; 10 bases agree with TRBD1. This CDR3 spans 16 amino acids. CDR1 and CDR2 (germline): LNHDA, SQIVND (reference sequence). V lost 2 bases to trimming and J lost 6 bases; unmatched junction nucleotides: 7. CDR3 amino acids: CASSILEGQGINEQFF. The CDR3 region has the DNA TGTGCCAGTAGTATATTGGAGGGACAGGGGATCAATGAGCAGTTCTTC.

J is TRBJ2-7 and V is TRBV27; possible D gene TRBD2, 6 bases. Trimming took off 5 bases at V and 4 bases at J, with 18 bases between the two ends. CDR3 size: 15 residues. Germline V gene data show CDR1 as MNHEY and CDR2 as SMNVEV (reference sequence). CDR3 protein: CASSSKWGLGYEQYF. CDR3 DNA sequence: TGTGCCAGCAGTAGTAAATGGGGACTTGGATACGAGCAGTACTTC.

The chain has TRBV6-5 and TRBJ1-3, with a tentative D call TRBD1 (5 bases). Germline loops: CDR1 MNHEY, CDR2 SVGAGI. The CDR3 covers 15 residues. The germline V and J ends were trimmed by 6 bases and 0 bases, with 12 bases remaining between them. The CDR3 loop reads CASSLLGASGNTIYF. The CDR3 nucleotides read TGTGCCAGCAGCCTCCTAGGGGCCTCTGGAAACACCATATATTTT.

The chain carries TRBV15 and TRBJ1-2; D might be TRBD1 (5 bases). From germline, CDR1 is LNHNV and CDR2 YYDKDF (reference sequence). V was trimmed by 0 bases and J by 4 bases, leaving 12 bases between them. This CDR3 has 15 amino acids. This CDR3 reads CATSRDLQGAYGYTF. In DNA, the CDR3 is TGTGCCACCAGCAGAGATCTCCAGGGTGCCTATGGCTACACCTTC.

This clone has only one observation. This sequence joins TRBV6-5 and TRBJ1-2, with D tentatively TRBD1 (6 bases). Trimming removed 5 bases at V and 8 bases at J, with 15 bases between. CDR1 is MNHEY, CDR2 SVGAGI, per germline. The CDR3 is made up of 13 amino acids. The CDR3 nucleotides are TGTGCCAGCAGTCCAGACAGGACACTCGGCTACACCTTC. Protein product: CASSPDRTLGYTF.